This T cell receptor beta chain came from a study of T cells in Graves' hyperthyroidism and ophthalmopathy. Study context: The initial diagnosis was the point when peripheral blood was collected, ahead of any treatment. The study, taken as a whole, reports: In the blood, most expanded thyroid clonotypes above 0.001 appeared as well. A 13 V-J signature model discriminated ophthalmopathy versus stable hyperthyroidism.

This clonotype appeared many times. Its antigen is not known. The CDR3 runs 15 residues. The V and J ends lost 0 bases and 4 bases, in that order; junction bases with no gene match: 5. Germline V gives CDR1 SGHAT, CDR2 FQNNGV. Amplified TCR beta CDR3 regions derived from RNA transcripts. Carried out on the TCR CDR3, a first-round RT-PCR used the HTBI primer set. TCRdb processed the multiplex PCR reads anew with MiXCR; each CDR3 protein has one entry. The table has approximately 530,000 distinct CDR3 sequences, over 15% seen once. If no ophthalmopathy progression occurred within 18 months, Graves' hyperthyroidism was stable.

What was sequenced was blood. The sequence was collected from a woman between 18 and 29 years old with Graves' hyperthyroidism. The V and J genes are TRBV11-2 and TRBJ2-5; TRBD1 agrees at 7 bases. CDR3 loop: CASSLEGGKRETQYF. The DNA for the CDR3 is TGTGCCAGCAGCTTAGAAGGGGGCAAGCGAGAGACCCAGTACTTC.